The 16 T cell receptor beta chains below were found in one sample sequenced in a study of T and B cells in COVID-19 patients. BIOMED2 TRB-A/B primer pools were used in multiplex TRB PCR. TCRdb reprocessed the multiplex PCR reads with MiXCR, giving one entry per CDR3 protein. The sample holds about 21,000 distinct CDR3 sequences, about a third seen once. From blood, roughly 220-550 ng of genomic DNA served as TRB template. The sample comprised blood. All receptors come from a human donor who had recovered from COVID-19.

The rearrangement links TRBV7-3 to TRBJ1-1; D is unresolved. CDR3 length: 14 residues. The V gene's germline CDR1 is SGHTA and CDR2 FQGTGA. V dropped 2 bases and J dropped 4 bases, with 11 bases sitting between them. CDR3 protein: CASSLQSLATEAFF. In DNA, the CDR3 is TGTGCCAGCAGCTTACAGTCGCTAGCCACTGAAGCTTTCTTT.

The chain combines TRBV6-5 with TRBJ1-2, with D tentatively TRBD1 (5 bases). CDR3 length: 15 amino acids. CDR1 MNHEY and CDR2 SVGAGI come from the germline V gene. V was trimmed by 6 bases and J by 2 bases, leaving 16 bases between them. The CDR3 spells CASRPRVRENYGYTF. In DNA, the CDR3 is TGTGCCAGCAGGCCCCGGGTCAGGGAGAACTATGGCTACACCTTC.

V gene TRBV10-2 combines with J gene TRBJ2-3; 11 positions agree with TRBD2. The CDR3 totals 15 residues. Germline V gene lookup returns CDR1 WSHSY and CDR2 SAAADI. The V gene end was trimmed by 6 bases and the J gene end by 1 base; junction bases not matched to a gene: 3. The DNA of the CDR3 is TGCGCCAGCAGGGTGGGACTAGCGGGCACAGATACGCAGTATTTT. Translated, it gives CASRVGLAGTDTQYF.

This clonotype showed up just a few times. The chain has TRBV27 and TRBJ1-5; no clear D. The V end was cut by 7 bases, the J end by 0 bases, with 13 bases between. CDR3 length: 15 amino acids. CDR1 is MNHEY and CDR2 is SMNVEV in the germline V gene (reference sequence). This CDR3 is CASNIRRNSNQPQHF. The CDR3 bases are TGTGCCAGCAACATCCGACGGAATAGCAATCAGCCCCAGCATTTT.

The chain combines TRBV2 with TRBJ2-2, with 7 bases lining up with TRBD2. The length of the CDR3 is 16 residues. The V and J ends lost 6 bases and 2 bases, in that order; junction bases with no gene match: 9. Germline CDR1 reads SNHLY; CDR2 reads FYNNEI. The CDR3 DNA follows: TGTGCCAGCAGGGCGGTTGGGGGGGAAAACACCGGGGAGCTGTTTTTT. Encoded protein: CASRAVGGENTGELFF.

The CDR3: CASSGGPGNEQFF. In nucleotides, the CDR3 is TGTGCCAGCAGCGGGGGGCCGGGGAATGAGCAGTTCTTC. The chain is built from TRBV12-3 or TRBV12-4 and TRBJ2-1; D is perhaps TRBD2 (7 bases). This CDR3 spans 13 amino acids. V dropped 6 bases and J dropped 7 bases, with 13 bases sitting between them.

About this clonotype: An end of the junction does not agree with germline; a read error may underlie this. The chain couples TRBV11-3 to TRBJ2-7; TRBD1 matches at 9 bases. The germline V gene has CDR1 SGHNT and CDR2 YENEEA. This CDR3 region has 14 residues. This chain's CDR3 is CARSFGGQGYEQYF. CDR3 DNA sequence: TGTGCCAGAAGCTTTGGGGGACAGGGCTACGAGCAGTACTTC. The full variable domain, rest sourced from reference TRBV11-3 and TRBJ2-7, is EAGVVQSPRYKIIEKKQPVAFWCNPISGHNTLYWYLQNLGQGPELLIRYENEEAVDDSQLPKDRFSAERLKGVDSTLKIQPAELGDSAVYLCARSFGGQGYEQYFGPGTRLTVT.

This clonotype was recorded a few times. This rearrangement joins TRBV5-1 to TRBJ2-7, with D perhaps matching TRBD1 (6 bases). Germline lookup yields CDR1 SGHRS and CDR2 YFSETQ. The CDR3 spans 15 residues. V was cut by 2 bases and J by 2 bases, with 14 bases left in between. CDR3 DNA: TGCGCCAGCAGCTTAAACACGGGACACCCCTACGAGCAGTACTTC. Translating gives CASSLNTGHPYEQYF.

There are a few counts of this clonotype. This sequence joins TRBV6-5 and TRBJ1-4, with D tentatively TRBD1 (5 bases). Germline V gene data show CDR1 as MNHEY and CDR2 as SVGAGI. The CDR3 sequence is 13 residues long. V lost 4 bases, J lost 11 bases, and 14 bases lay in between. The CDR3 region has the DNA TGTGCCAGCAGTTCCCCCCGGGACCTTAAACTGTTTTTT. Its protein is CASSSPRDLKLFF.

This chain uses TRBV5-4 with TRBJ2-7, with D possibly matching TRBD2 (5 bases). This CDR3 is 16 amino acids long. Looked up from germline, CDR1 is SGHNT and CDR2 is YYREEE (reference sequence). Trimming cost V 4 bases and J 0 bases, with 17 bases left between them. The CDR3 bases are TGTGCCAGCAGCCCTGGTGGGAGATTCAGCTCCTACGAGCAGTACTTC. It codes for CASSPGGRFSSYEQYF. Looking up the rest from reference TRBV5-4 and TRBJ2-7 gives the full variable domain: ETGVTQSPTHLIKTRGQQVTLRCSSQSGHNTVSWYQQALGQGPQFIFQYYREEENGRGNFPPRFSGLQFPNYSSELNVNALELDDSALYLCASSPGGRFSSYEQYFGPGTRLTVT.

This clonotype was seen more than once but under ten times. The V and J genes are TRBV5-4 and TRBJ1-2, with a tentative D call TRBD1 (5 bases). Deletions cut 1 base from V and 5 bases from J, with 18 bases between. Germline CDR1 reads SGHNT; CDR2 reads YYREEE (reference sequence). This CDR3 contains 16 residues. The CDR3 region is CASSLPKLAGPYGYTF. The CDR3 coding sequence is TGTGCCAGCAGCTTGCCTAAGTTGGCAGGGCCGTATGGCTACACCTTC.

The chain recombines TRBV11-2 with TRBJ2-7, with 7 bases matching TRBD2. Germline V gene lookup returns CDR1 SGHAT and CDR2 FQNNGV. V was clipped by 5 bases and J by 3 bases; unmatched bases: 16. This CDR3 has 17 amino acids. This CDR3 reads CASSTIMWGLTFYEQYF. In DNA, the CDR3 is TGTGCCAGCAGCACAATTATGTGGGGACTAACATTCTACGAGCAGTACTTC.

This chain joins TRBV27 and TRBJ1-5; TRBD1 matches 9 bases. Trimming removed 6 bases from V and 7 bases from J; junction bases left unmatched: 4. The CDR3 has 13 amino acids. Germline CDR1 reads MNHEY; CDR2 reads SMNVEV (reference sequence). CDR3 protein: CASSWDRVQPQHF. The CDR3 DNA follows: TGTGCCAGCAGCTGGGACAGGGTACAGCCCCAGCATTTT.

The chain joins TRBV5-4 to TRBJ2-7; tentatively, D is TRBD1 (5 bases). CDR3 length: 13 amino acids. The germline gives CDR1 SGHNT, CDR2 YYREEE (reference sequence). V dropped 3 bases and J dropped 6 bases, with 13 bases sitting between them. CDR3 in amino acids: CASSSGLSFEQYF. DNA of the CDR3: TGTGCCAGCAGCTCAGGGCTCAGCTTCGAGCAGTACTTC.

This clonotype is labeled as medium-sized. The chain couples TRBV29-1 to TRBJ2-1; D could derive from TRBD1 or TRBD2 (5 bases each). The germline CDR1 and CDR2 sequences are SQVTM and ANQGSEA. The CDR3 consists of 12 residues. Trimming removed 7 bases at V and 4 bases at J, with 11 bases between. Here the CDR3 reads CSGGSVYNEQFF. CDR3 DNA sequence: TGCAGCGGGGGGTCGGTGTACAATGAGCAGTTCTTC.

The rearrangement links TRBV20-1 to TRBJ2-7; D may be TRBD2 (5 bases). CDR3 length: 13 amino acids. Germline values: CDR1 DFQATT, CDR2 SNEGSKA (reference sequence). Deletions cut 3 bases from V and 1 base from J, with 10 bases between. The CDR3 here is CSASRSGSYEQYF. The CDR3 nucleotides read TGCAGTGCTAGCCGGAGCGGATCCTACGAGCAGTACTTC.